One and the same sample provided the 29 T cell receptor beta chains below, sequenced in a study of cytomegalovirus exposure and HLA in healthy donors. PCR amplification relied on 60 Vbeta primers (plus 13 Jbeta primers). Assay: immunoSEQ multiplex PCR; the TCRdb copy retains only in-frame clones and omits some. The sample has 150,000 to 200,000 clones; about 77% are singletons. The sample comprised PBMCs. The receptors were sampled from a male donor in good health and CMV-seropositive.

The chain links TRBV5-1 to TRBJ1-4; tentatively, D is TRBD1 (6 bases). Germline loops: CDR1 SGHRS, CDR2 YFSETQ. This CDR3 comprises 15 residues. Between the trimmed V and J ends, which lost 7 bases and 8 bases, there was a span of 21 bases. In nucleotides, the CDR3 is TGCGCCAGCGCCCTAGAGGGGGGGGCAGGGGAAAAACTGTTTTTT. It encodes CASALEGGAGEKLFF.

The chain joins TRBV7-9 to TRBJ2-7; 8 bases map to TRBD1. Germline lookup yields CDR1 SEHNR and CDR2 FQNEAQ (reference sequence). V dropped 2 bases and J dropped 1; count of bases not matched to a gene: 4. CDR3 length: 15 residues. CDR3 in DNA: TGTGCCAGCAGCTTAATGGGACAGGTTTCCTACGAGCAGTACTTC. It translates to CASSLMGQVSYEQYF.

This chain links TRBV7-3 with TRBJ1-1, with D perhaps matching TRBD1 (6 bases). This CDR3 has 13 residues. Trimming left V 5 bases short and J 6 bases short, with 13 bases between. CDR1 and CDR2 from the germline V gene are SGHTA and FQGTGA. DNA for the CDR3: TGTGCCAGCAGCCCGGACAGTTTGTCTGAAGCTTTCTTT. It yields the protein CASSPDSLSEAFF.

V gene TRBV6-1 combines with J gene TRBJ1-1; no firm D call. Trimming took 7 bases from V and 7 from J, leaving 13 bases between them. Germline values: CDR1 MNHNS, CDR2 SASEGT. The CDR3 extends over 12 amino acids. In DNA form, the CDR3 reads TGTGCCAGCATCACCAGGAGGAGTGAAGCTTTCTTT. Translated: CASITRRSEAFF.

This clone is a singleton in its sample. Other DNA sequences of this sample code for an identical CDR3. The V gene is TRBV9, the J gene TRBJ1-6, with D maybe TRBD1 (5 bases). This CDR3 region has 14 residues. Germline lookup yields CDR1 SGDLS and CDR2 YYNGEE. Deletions cut 4 bases from V and 7 bases from J, with 12 bases between. Here the CDR3 reads CASSSRVGNSPLHF. Here the CDR3 DNA reads TGTGCCAGCAGCTCCAGGGTTGGAAATTCACCCCTCCACTTT. Full variable domain (remainder filled in from reference TRBV9 and TRBJ1-6): DSGVTQTPKHLITATGQRVTLRCSPRSGDLSVYWYQQSLDQGLQFLIQYYNGEERAKGNILERFSAQQFPDLHSELNLSSLELGDSALYFCASSSRVGNSPLHFGNGTRLTVT.

The chain recombines TRBV4-1 with TRBJ2-2, with 9 bases matching TRBD1. With 1 base clipped from V and 7 bases from J, the junction kept 10 bases outside the gene matches. The germline CDR1 and CDR2 sequences are MGHRA and YSYEKL. The CDR3 loop spans 17 amino acids. CDR3 residues: CASSQGDRAPHNGELFF. The DNA for the CDR3 is TGCGCCAGCAGCCAAGGGGACAGGGCCCCCCATAACGGGGAGCTGTTTTTT.

The gene calls are TRBV5-4 and TRBJ2-5; 9 bases match TRBD2. The tail of the sequence fits TRBJ2-7 better, so the J call may be wrong. Germline CDR1 is SGHNT and CDR2 is YYREEE (reference sequence). This CDR3 is built from 14 residues. The CDR3: CASTRGGAVGEQYF. The CDR3 DNA sequence: TGTGCCAGCACCCGCGGGGGGGCGGTAGGCGAGCAGTACTTC.

The chain uses TRBV12-5 and TRBJ2-7, with 7 nucleotides matching TRBD1. Germline CDR1 LGHNT, CDR2 FRNRAP. This CDR3 spans 17 amino acids. After removal of 1 base from V and 0 bases from J, the junction contained 9 bases not matched to a gene. CDR3 DNA: TGTGCTAGTGGTTTGGAATTGGGACAGCGAAGCTCCTACGAGCAGTACTTC. Translating gives CASGLELGQRSSYEQYF.

The chain uses TRBV14 and TRBJ1-1, with D hard to call. The CDR3 length is 15 residues. Germline V gives CDR1 SGHDN, CDR2 FVKESK. The V end lost 0 bases, the J end lost 0 bases, and 8 bases lay between the germline ends. CDR3 DNA sequence: TGTGCCAGCAGCCAAGATAAACAGATGAACACTGAAGCTTTCTTT. Translating gives CASSQDKQMNTEAFF. The variable domain in full, completed from reference TRBV14 and TRBJ1-1, reads EAGVTQFPSHSVIEKGQTVTLRCDPISGHDNLYWYRRVMGKEIKFLLHFVKESKQDESGMPNNRFLAERTGGTYSTLKVQPAELEDSGVYFCASSQDKQMNTEAFFGQGTRLTVV.

This clone was recorded once. This sequence joins TRBV6-4 and TRBJ2-3, with TRBD2 matching 10 bases. V trimming: 5 bases; J trimming: 0 bases; junction bases outside the gene matches: 5. The V gene's germline CDR1 is MRHNA and CDR2 SNTAGT. This CDR3 has 16 amino acids. CDR3 protein: CASSLETSGSTDTQYF. The CDR3 region has the DNA TGTGCCAGCAGTTTAGAGACTAGCGGGAGCACAGATACGCAGTATTTT.

This clone has a single count. The chain recombines TRBV5-4 with TRBJ1-2; weak D call: TRBD1 (6 bases). Germline lookup yields CDR1 SGHNT and CDR2 YYREEE (reference sequence). CDR3 length equals 12 residues. Trimming stripped 2 bases from V and 6 bases from J, with 8 bases between. As DNA, the CDR3 is TGTGCCAGCAGCTTCCGGGACAATGGCTACACCTTC. Translated: CASSFRDNGYTF.

V usage is TRBV7-9 and J usage is TRBJ2-3; D might be TRBD2 (5 bases). V was trimmed by 5 bases and J by 6 bases, leaving 12 bases between them. Germline V CDR1 and CDR2: SEHNR, FQNEAQ (reference sequence). There are 13 residues in the CDR3. The DNA of the CDR3 is TGTGCCAGCAGCCCTGCACTAGACGATACGCAGTATTTT. Residues: CASSPALDDTQYF.

The genes are TRBV11-2 and TRBJ1-3, with TRBD1 as a possible D gene (6 bases). The CDR3 covers 15 residues. Germline CDR1 is SGHAT and CDR2 is FQNNGV. V gave up 2 bases and J gave up 1 base, with 9 bases separating them. The CDR3 DNA sequence: TGTGCCAGCAGCTTAAGCAGGGGATCTGGAAACACCATATATTTT. It specifies CASSLSRGSGNTIYF.

J is TRBJ1-2 and V is TRBV5-8; 8 bases are shared with TRBD1. Germline V CDR1 and CDR2: SGHTS, YDEGEE. This CDR3 region has 14 residues. V was pared by 4 bases and J by 4 bases, with 6 bases of the junction left unmatched. CDR3 sequence reads: CASSPGGLRYGYTF. The CDR3 nucleotides read TGTGCCAGCAGCCCAGGGGGCTTACGCTATGGCTACACCTTC.

This clone occurred once. The rearrangement links TRBV5-4 to TRBJ2-5, with 8 bases identical to TRBD1. Germline V gene sequence: CDR1 SGHNT, CDR2 YYREEE (reference sequence). This CDR3 has 14 amino acids. V was pared by 1 base and J by 3 bases, with 2 bases of the junction left unmatched. CDR3 DNA: TGTGCCAGCAGCTTGAACAGGGGGGAAGAGACCCAGTACTTC. This gives the protein CASSLNRGEETQYF.

This chain connects TRBV5-4 to TRBJ1-4; no firm D call. V was cut by 4 bases and J by 8 bases, with 12 bases left in between. Per the germline V gene, CDR1 is SGHNT and CDR2 is YYREEE (reference sequence). CDR3 size: 13 residues. The DNA of the CDR3 is TGTGCCAGCAGCCCCACAGAGGGAGAAAAACTGTTTTTT. Encoded protein: CASSPTEGEKLFF.

The chain has TRBV6-5 and TRBJ2-7; D is perhaps TRBD2 (5 bases). The CDR3 is made up of 13 amino acids. Germline CDR1 and CDR2: MNHEY and SVGAGI. The germline V and J ends were trimmed by 10 bases and 6 bases, with 19 bases remaining between them. The CDR3 here is CATQKGSGSEQYF. The CDR3 DNA reads TGTGCCACGCAAAAAGGGAGTGGGAGCGAGCAGTACTTC.

This clone was detected a few times. The chain combines TRBV5-6 with TRBJ1-1; 7 nucleotides line up with TRBD1. This CDR3 is 15 amino acids long. V lost 3 bases and J lost 4; bases outside the gene matches: 9. CDR1 and CDR2 from the germline V gene are SGHDT and YYEEEE. The CDR3 sequence: CASSSVPGGGTEAFF. The CDR3 DNA follows: TGTGCCAGCAGCTCTGTTCCAGGGGGTGGCACTGAAGCTTTCTTT.

Notes on this clone: Other DNA sequences from this sample encode an identical CDR3 as well. This chain joins TRBV5-1 and TRBJ2-5; 10 positions match TRBD1. This CDR3 is 14 amino acids long. The V segment lost 0 bases and the J segment 4 bases; nucleotides outside the gene matches: 0. Germline loops: CDR1 SGHRS, CDR2 YFSETQ. CDR3 coding DNA: TGCGCCAGCAGCTTGGGGACAGGGGGAGAGACCCAGTACTTC. Its translation is CASSLGTGGETQYF.

This clone was recorded once. This sequence joins TRBV7-9 and TRBJ1-1; a possible D gene is TRBD1 (6 bases). The length of the CDR3 is 15 residues. V dropped 5 bases and J dropped 11 bases, with 24 bases sitting between them. CDR1 SEHNR and CDR2 FQNEAQ come from the germline V gene (reference sequence). The CDR3 region has the DNA TGTGCCAGCAGCGCCAGCGCGTGGGAGGGGGATGAGGCTTTCTTT. Translating it yields CASSASAWEGDEAFF. Together with reference TRBV7-9 and TRBJ1-1, the CDR3 gives the full variable domain: DTGVSQNPRHKITKRGQNVTFRCDPISEHNRLYWYRQTLGQGPEFLTYFQNEAQLEKSRLLSDRFSAERPKGSFSTLEIQRTEQGDSAMYLCASSASAWEGDEAFFGQGTRLTVV.

The V call is TRBV18, the J call TRBJ2-5, with D possibly matching TRBD2 (6 bases). V was cut by 3 bases and J by 4 bases, with 12 bases left in between. This CDR3 has 14 amino acids. Per the germline V gene, CDR1 is KGHSH and CDR2 is LQKENI. The DNA for the CDR3 is TGTGCCAGCTCACCTCCGTCCGGGGGAGAGACCCAGTACTTC. Amino acid sequence: CASSPPSGGETQYF.

V gene TRBV11-1 combines with J gene TRBJ2-3, with a tentative D call TRBD2 (7 bases). Trimming removed 0 bases from V and 1 base from J, with 11 bases in between. Germline CDR1 and CDR2: SGHAT and FQDESV (reference sequence). The CDR3 runs 16 residues. The CDR3 DNA follows: TGTGCCAGCAGCTTAGCGGGGGGGCCGGGCACAGATACGCAGTATTTT. This gives the protein CASSLAGGPGTDTQYF.

The V and J genes are TRBV27 and TRBJ2-7, with 11 positions matching TRBD1. This CDR3 has 16 residues. The germline V gene encodes CDR1 MNHEY and CDR2 SMNVEV (reference sequence). V trimming: 0 bases; J trimming: 7 bases; junction bases outside the gene matches: 8. CDR3 DNA sequence: TGTGCCAGCAGTTTATCCGGAGGGACAGGGGGTCGGGAGCAGTACTTC. Translation gives CASSLSGGTGGREQYF.

This clone was seen more than once but under ten times. The rearrangement uses TRBV6-1 and TRBJ2-3; a possible D gene is TRBD2 (5 bases). The CDR3 extends over 16 amino acids. The V end lost 2 bases, the J end lost 4 bases, and 16 bases lay between the germline ends. Germline loops: CDR1 MNHNS, CDR2 SASEGT. For the CDR3, the DNA is TGTGCCAGCAGTGAACTCCTCGGGGATGAACCAGATACGCAGTATTTT. Translated, it gives CASSELLGDEPDTQYF.

This chain links TRBV5-1 with TRBJ2-5, with 8 bases matching TRBD1. Germline V CDR1 and CDR2: SGHRS, YFSETQ. V was pared by 3 bases and J by 5 bases, with 9 bases of the junction left unmatched. This CDR3 contains 15 residues. The DNA for the CDR3 is TGCGCCAGCAGCTCGCTACCGGGACAGGAGGAGACCCAGTACTTC. Translation: CASSSLPGQEETQYF.

V usage is TRBV4-1 and J usage is TRBJ2-7; TRBD2 might be the D (5 bases). Germline-derived CDR1 and CDR2 are MGHRA and YSYEKL. Trimming pared 0 bases from V and 6 bases from J, leaving 12 bases between. The CDR3 is 14 amino acids. The CDR3 bases are TGCGCCAGCAGCCAAGATGACGGGGTAGGCGAGCAGTACTTC. This translates into CASSQDDGVGEQYF.

The chain employs TRBV30 and TRBJ1-2; tentative D call: TRBD1 (5 bases). The V gene's germline CDR1 is GTSNPN and CDR2 SVGIG (reference sequence). The CDR3 has 13 residues. With 3 bases removed from V and 2 bases from J, the gap between germline ends came to 10 bases. DNA for the CDR3: TGTGCCTGGAGGCAGGGTTCAAACTATGGCTACACCTTC. The encoded protein is CAWRQGSNYGYTF. Using reference TRBV30 and TRBJ1-2 for the parts outside the CDR3, the full variable domain is SQTIHQWPATLVQPVGSPLSLECTVEGTSNPNLYWYRQAAGRGLQLLFYSVGIGQISSEVPQNLSASRPQDRQFILSSKKLLLSDSGFYLCAWRQGSNYGYTFGSGTRLTVV.

The V gene is TRBV10-1, the J gene TRBJ2-7; 7 nucleotides line up with TRBD1. Trimming took 6 bases from V and 5 from J; bases not matched to a gene: 13. This CDR3 comprises 15 residues. Germline CDR1 WNHNN, CDR2 SYGVQD (reference sequence). This chain's CDR3 is CASRKNRDSIDEQYF. As DNA, the CDR3 is TGCGCCAGCAGGAAGAACCGGGACAGTATAGACGAGCAGTACTTC.

The chain is built from TRBV27 and TRBJ2-7, with 8 bases that match TRBD1. V lost 3 bases, J lost 2 bases, and 6 bases stayed unmatched. This CDR3 has 15 amino acids. Germline values: CDR1 MNHEY, CDR2 SMNVEV (reference sequence). In nucleotides, the CDR3 is TGTGCCAGCAGTTTGGGGGACAGGTACACCTACGAGCAGTACTTC. It encodes CASSLGDRYTYEQYF.